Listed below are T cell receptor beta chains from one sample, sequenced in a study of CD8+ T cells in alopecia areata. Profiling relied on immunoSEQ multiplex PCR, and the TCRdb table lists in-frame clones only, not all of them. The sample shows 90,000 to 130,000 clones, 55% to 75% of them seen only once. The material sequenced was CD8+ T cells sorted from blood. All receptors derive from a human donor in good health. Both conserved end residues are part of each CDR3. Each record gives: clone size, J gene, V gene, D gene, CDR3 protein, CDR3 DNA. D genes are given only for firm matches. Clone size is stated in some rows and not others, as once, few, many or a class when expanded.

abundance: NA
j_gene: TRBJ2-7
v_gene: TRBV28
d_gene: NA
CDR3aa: CASSGGGLAYEQYF
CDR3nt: TGTGCCAGCAGCGGGGGAGGCCTAGCGTACGAGCAGTACTTC

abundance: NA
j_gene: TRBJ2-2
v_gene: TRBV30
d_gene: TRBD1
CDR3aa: CAWSDPDRPNTGELFF
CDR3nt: TGTGCCTGGAGTGACCCGGACAGGCCGAACACCGGGGAGCTGTTTTTT

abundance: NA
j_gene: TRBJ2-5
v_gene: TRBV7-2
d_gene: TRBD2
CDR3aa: CASSLRASGGEYQETQYF
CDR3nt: TGTGCCAGCAGCTTAAGGGCTAGCGGGGGGGAGTACCAAGAGACCCAGTACTTC

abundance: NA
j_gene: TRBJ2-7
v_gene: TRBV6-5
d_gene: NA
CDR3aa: CASSDSYEQYF
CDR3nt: TGTGCCAGCAGTGACTCCTACGAGCAGTACTTC

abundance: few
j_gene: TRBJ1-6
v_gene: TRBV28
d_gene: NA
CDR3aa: CASSFAANSPLHF
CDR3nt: TGTGCCAGCAGTTTCGCCGCTAATTCACCCCTCCACTTT

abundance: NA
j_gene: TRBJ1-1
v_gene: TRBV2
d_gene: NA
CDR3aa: CASPTYAGNTEAFF
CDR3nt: TGTGCCAGCCCCACTTACGCAGGGAACACTGAAGCTTTCTTT

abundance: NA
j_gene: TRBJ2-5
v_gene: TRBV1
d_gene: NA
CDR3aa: CTSSQPLAHLVETQYF
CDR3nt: TGCACCAGCAGCCAACCCCTAGCGCATCTCGTGGAGACCCAGTACTTC

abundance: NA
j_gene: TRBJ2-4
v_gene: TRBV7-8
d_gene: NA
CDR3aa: CASSIQGRDIQYF
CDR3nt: TGTGCCAGCAGCATACAGGGAAGGGACATTCAGTACTTC

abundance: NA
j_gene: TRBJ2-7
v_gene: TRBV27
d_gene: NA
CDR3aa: CASSSTTGGIEQYF
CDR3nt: TGTGCCAGCAGTTCAACGACAGGTGGTATTGAGCAGTACTTC

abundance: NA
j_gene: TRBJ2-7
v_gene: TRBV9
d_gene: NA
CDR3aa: CASGEGSEQYF
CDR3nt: TGTGCCAGCGGGGAAGGGTCCGAGCAGTACTTC

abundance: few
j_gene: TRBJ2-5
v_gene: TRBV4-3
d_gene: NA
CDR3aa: CASSLYRGAIETQYF
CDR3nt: TGCGCCAGCAGCCTTTATCGGGGGGCCATAGAGACCCAGTACTTC

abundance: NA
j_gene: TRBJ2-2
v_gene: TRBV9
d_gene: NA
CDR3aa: CASSVGGNTGELFF
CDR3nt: TGTGCCAGCAGCGTAGGAGGGAACACCGGGGAGCTGTTTTTT

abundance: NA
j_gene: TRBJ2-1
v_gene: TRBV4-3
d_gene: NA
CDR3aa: CASSQDPWRGRENEQFF
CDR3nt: TGCGCCAGCAGCCAAGATCCATGGAGGGGGCGGGAAAATGAGCAGTTCTTC

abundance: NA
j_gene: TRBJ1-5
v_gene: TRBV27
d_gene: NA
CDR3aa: CASAVGWNQPQHF
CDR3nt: TGTGCCAGCGCAGTAGGTTGGAATCAGCCCCAGCATTTT

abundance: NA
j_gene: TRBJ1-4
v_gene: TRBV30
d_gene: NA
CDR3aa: CAWERSFNEKLFF
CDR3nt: TGTGCCTGGGAGCGGTCTTTTAATGAAAAACTGTTTTTT

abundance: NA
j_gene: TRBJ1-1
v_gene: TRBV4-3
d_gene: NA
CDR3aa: CASSLLLTRDTEAFF
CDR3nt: TGCGCCAGCAGCCTTCTCCTAACACGAGACACTGAAGCTTTCTTT

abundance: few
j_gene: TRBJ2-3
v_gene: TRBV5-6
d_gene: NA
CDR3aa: CASSLPDTQYF
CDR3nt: TGTGCCAGCAGCTTGCCAGATACGCAGTATTTT

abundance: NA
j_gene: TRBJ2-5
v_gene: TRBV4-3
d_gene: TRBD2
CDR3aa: CASSQPGLAEETQYF
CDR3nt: TGCGCCAGCAGCCAACCGGGACTAGCGGAAGAGACCCAGTACTTC

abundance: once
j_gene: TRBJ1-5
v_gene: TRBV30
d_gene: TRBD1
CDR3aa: CAWSGDRTDQPQHF
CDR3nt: TGTGCCTGGAGTGGGGACAGGACGGATCAGCCCCAGCATTTT

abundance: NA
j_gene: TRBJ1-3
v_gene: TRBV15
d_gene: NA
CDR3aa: CATSVYRSGNTIYF
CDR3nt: TGTGCCACCAGCGTCTACCGCTCTGGAAACACCATATATTTT

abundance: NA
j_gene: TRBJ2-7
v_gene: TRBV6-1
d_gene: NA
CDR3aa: CASSEAMWAVISSYEQYF
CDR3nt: TGTGCCAGCAGTGAAGCGATGTGGGCAGTGATTTCTTCCTACGAGCAGTACTTC

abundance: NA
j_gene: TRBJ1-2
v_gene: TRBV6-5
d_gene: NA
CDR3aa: CASSYSAGLWYGYTF
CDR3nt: TGTGCCAGCAGTTACTCGGCAGGGCTCTGGTATGGCTACACCTTC

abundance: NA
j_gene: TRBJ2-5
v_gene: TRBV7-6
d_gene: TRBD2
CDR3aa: CASSLVSGGLETQYF
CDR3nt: TGTGCCAGCAGCTTAGTGTCGGGGGGGCTGGAGACCCAGTACTTC

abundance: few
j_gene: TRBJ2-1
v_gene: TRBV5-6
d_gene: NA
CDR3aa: CASSTGSGKQFF
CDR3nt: TGTGCCAGCAGCACGGGGTCAGGGAAGCAGTTCTTC

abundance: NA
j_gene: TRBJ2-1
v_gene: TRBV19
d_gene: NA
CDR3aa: CASSINGHNEQFF
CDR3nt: TGTGCCAGTAGTATTAATGGGCACAATGAGCAGTTCTTC

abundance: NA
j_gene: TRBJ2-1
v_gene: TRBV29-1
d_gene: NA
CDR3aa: CSVDWQSGDEQFF
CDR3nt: TGCAGCGTTGATTGGCAGTCGGGGGATGAGCAGTTCTTC

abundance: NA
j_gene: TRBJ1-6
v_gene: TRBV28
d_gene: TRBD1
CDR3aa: CANHTTGWNSPLHF
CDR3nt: TGTGCCAACCACACGACAGGGTGGAATTCACCCCTCCACTTT

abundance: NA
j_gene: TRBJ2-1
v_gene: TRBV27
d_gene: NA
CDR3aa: CASSLQAYNEQFF
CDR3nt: TGTGCCAGCAGTTTACAGGCGTACAATGAGCAGTTCTTC

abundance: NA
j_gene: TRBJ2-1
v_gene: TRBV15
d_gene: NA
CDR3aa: CATSRGTRGYNEQFF
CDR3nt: TGTGCCACCAGCAGAGGGACTAGGGGGTACAATGAGCAGTTCTTC

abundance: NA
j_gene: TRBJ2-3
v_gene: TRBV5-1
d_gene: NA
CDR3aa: CASSFSAELPTSTDTQYF
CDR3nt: TGCGCCAGCAGCTTTTCGGCGGAGCTCCCGACGAGCACAGATACGCAGTATTTT

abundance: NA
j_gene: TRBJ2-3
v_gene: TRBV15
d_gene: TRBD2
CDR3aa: CATSRHNWGGTQYF
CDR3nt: TGTGCCACCAGCAGACATAACTGGGGGGGTACGCAGTATTTT

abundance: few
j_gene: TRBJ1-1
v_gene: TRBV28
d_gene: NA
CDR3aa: CASSLTAKNTEAFF
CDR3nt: TGTGCCAGCAGTTTAACGGCAAAGAACACTGAAGCTTTCTTT

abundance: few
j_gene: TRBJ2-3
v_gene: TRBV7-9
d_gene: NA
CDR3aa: CASSLATRQLFPTDTQYF
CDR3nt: TGTGCCAGCAGCTTAGCGACCAGACAGCTATTTCCCACAGATACGCAGTATTTT

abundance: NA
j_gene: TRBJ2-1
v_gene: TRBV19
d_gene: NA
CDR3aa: CASCDSYNEQFF
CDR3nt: TGTGCCAGCTGCGACAGTTACAATGAGCAGTTCTTC

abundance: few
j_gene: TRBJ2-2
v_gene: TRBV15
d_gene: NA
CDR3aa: CATSRESSGELFF
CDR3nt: TGTGCCACCAGCAGAGAGTCCAGCGGGGAGCTGTTTTTT

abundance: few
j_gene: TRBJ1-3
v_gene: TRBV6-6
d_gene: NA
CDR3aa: CATAGSSGNTIYF
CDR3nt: TGTGCCACCGCGGGATCCTCTGGAAACACCATATATTTT

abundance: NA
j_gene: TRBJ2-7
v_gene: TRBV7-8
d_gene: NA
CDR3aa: CASSLRSGRDEQYF
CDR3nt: TGTGCCAGCAGTTTGAGGTCGGGTAGGGACGAGCAGTACTTC

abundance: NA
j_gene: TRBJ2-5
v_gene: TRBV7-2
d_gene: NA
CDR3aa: CASSPDIPEAQYF
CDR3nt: TGTGCCAGCAGCCCGGATATCCCGGAGGCCCAGTACTTC

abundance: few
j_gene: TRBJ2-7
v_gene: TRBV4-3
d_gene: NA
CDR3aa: CASSQGRNSLFYEQYF
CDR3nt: TGCGCCAGCAGCCAAGGACGGAACAGCTTATTCTACGAGCAGTACTTC

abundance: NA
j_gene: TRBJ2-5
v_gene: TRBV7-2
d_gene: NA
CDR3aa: CASSFNWGRGETQYF
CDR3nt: TGTGCCAGCAGCTTTAACTGGGGTAGGGGAGAGACCCAGTACTTC

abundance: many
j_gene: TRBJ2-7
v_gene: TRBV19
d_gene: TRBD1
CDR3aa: CASSIRDRLNYEQYF
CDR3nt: TGTGCCAGTAGTATCCGGGACAGGCTAAACTACGAGCAGTACTTC

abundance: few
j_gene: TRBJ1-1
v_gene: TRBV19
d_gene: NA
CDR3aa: CASNTGGNTEAFF
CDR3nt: TGTGCCAGTAATACGGGAGGGAACACTGAAGCTTTCTTT

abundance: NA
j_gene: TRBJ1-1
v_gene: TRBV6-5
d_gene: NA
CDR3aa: CASMQGTEAFF
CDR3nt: TGTGCCAGCATGCAGGGGACTGAAGCTTTCTTT

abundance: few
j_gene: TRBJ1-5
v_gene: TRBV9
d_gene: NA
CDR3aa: CASSLSGGNQPQHF
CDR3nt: TGTGCCAGCAGCCTTTCAGGGGGCAATCAGCCCCAGCATTTT

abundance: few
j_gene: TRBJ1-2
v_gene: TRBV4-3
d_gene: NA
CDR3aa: CASSHRAGTTEGYTF
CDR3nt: TGCGCCAGCAGCCACCGAGCCGGGACTACAGAAGGCTACACCTTC

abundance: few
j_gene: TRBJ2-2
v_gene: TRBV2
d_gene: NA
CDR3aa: CAILDGDTGELFF
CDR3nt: TGTGCCATCCTGGACGGAGACACCGGGGAGCTGTTTTTT

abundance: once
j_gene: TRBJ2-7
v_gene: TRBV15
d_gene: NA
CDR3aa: CATSRDRMGDDGSSYEQYF
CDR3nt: TGTGCCACCAGCAGAGATCGCATGGGGGACGACGGGAGCTCCTACGAGCAGTACTTC

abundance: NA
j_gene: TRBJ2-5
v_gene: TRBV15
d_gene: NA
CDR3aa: CATSSVAQETQYF
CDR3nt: TGTGCCACCAGCAGTGTAGCACAAGAGACCCAGTACTTC

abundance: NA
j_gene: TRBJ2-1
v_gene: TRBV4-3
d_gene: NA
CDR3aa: CASSHRRGGNEQFF
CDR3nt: TGCGCCAGCAGCCACCGAAGAGGGGGTAATGAGCAGTTCTTC